This TCR beta chain was sequenced for a study of graft-versus-host responses after intestinal transplantation. Looking at the study overall: Recipients obtained multivisceral, liver-intestinal, or isolated intestinal transplants. Every recipient underwent anti-thymocyte globulin induction, then tacrolimus and steroids for approximately three years.

In the case of this clone: The antigen is undetermined.

TCRdb's copy holds only in-frame clones and misses some; the assay was immunoSEQ multiplex PCR. The table shows roughly 100,000 clones, with more than 85% occurring only once. The length of the CDR3 is 15 residues. Trimming removed 2 bases from V and 4 bases from J; junction bases left unmatched: 4. CDR1 is MNHEY and CDR2 is SVGAGI in the germline V gene. Study-level findings and limits: Maximum circulating GvH clone levels tracked with early post-transplant HvG decreases. Researchers found GvH clones in recipient marrow, and some showed up first in ileum or blood.

The receptor was isolated from a human donor who received an intestinal transplant. The V and J genes are TRBV6-5 and TRBJ2-2; 7 nucleotides match TRBD1. This specimen was unstimulated CD4+ T cells sorted from spleen or lymph node cells, taken before intestinal transplant. The CDR3 loop reads CASSYNRGGTGELFF. In DNA, the CDR3 is TGTGCCAGCAGTTACAACAGGGGCGGCACCGGGGAGCTGTTTTTT.